The table lists the clone carrying this T cell receptor beta chain with many counts. The antigen is not known. Template switching introduced a universal primer site, and the cDNA bore unique molecular identifiers. MiXCR, applied by TCRdb to the 5' RACE reads, yields one record per CDR3 protein. The sample has 690,000 or so distinct CDR3 sequences; around 6.1% are singletons. The length of the CDR3 is 15 residues. Deletions cut 7 bases from V and 3 bases from J, with 18 bases between. This sample stems from a study of identical twins. Overall study findings and caveats: Carriage of fewer insertions was seen in abundant cord blood beta clonotypes, whereas memory repertoires showed none. For out-of-frame beta sequences, excess twin sharing was weaker.

The clonotype originates from a man younger than 35 in good health. V is TRBV12-3 or TRBV12-4 and J is TRBJ1-1; possible D gene TRBD1, 6 bases. Sequencing used naive T cells sorted from blood. As DNA, the CDR3 is TGTGCCAGCACGGCAGGGGACCCTTTCCACACTGAAGCTTTCTTT. Its protein product is CASTAGDPFHTEAFF.